The sequence of this T cell receptor (beta chain) was determined in a study of early T cells in non-severe SARS-CoV-2 infection. This clonotype was recorded at least ten times. Its matching antigen is unknown. cDNA molecules, individually, were tagged with unique molecular identifiers. Each CDR3 protein is one row after TCRdb ran MiXCR on the 5' RACE reads. This table has more than 90,000 distinct CDR3 sequences, about 10% appearing once. Findings and caveats of the study: Clonotype matching in VDJdb favored anti-spike CD8 responses and did not capture private and CD4 specificities.

The germline V and J ends were trimmed by 1 base and 0 bases, with 7 bases remaining between them. The CDR3 covers 15 residues. Germline CDR1 reads LGHDT; CDR2 reads YNNKEL (reference sequence). This TCR was sampled from an adult who was a healthcare worker with PCR-confirmed SARS-CoV-2 infection or an uninfected control (not recorded which). The chain uses TRBV3-1 and TRBJ1-3; the D gene is possibly TRBD1 (6 bases). What was sequenced was whole blood. As DNA, the CDR3 is TGTGCCAGCAGCCAAGGGACAGTCTCTGGAAACACCATATATTTT. It yields the protein CASSQGTVSGNTIYF.